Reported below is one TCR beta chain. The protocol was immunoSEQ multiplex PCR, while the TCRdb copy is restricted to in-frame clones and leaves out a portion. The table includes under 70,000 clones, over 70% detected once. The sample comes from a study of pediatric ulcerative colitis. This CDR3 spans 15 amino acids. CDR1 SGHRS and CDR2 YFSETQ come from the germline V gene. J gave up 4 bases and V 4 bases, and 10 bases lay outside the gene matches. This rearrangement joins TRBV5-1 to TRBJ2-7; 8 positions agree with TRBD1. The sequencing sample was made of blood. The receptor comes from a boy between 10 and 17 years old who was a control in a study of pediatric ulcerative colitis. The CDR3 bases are TGCGCCAGCAGCCCGGACAGGGAAGGGGCTTACGAGCAGTACTTC. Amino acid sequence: CASSPDREGAYEQYF.